This paragraph covers one TCR beta chain sequence. TCRdb re-called the RT-PCR reads with MiXCR, one entry per CDR3 protein. The data hold about 310,000 distinct CDR3 sequences, with roughly a fifth observed a single time. This record comes from a study of response to subunit inactivated influenza vaccine. Germline assignment: CDR1 LNHNV and CDR2 YYDKDF (reference sequence). The CDR3 contains 12 residues. V was trimmed by 0 bases and J by 8 bases, leaving 7 bases between them. The TCR originated in a man aged 50-75 years who received an inactivated influenza vaccine. This chain links TRBV15 with TRBJ1-2; D uncertain. Sequenced here: PBMCs from blood, sampled about 20 months after vaccination. In DNA, the CDR3 is TGTGCCACCAGCAGAGAGTTGGGGGGCTACACCTTC. This translates into CATSRELGGYTF.